These 4 T cell receptor beta chains came from one sample sequenced in a study of T cell repertoires in cytomegalovirus infection. TCRdb reprocessed the reads via MiXCR and lists one record per CDR3 protein. The sample gives approximately 320,000 distinct CDR3 sequences, 9.5% of which show up once; around 4.5% is in the top ten. The sequencing input was PBMCs. The receptor set was obtained from a human donor in good health (CMV status not recorded). Some clones in this sample may be carry-over from other donors' samples.

This clonotype was observed many times. This rearrangement joins TRBV7-2 to TRBJ2-7, with 7 bases identical to TRBD2. With V trimmed by 1 base and J by 3 bases, 3 bases remained unmatched. The germline gives CDR1 SGHTA, CDR2 FQGNSA. The CDR3 is 14 amino acids. The CDR3 nucleotides read TGTGCCAGCAGCTTAGGAGCGGGGCTCTACGAGCAGTACTTC. It is translated as CASSLGAGLYEQYF.

CDR3 bases: TGTGCCAGCAGTCCCCGGGCGGGACAGGGGGGCGAGCAGTACTTC. As protein: CASSPRAGQGGEQYF. The V call is TRBV6-5, the J call TRBJ2-7, with 11 positions matching TRBD1. The junction had 9 bases not matched to a gene; V was cut back by 5 bases and J by 6 bases. CDR1 and CDR2 from the germline V gene are MNHEY and SVGAGI. This CDR3 is built from 15 residues.

J is TRBJ1-1 and V is TRBV9; TRBD1 agrees at 8 bases. CDR1 and CDR2 (germline): SGDLS, YYNGEE. The CDR3 extends over 17 amino acids. J lost 5 bases, V lost 4 bases, and 16 bases had no gene match. As DNA, the CDR3 is TGTGCCAGCAGCCCCTTACGGACAGGGATAGTTGTGACTGAAGCTTTCTTT. Translating gives CASSPLRTGIVVTEAFF.

This clonotype came up many times. The rearrangement joins TRBV7-2 to TRBJ1-6, with TRBD1 matching 7 bases. Germline loops: CDR1 SGHTA, CDR2 FQGNSA. Unmatched junction bases numbered 6, after V lost 8 bases and J lost 2 bases. The length of the CDR3 is 15 residues. CDR3 coding DNA: TGTGCCAGCTCTGACAGGGAGGCCTATAATTCACCCCTCCACTTT. It yields the protein CASSDREAYNSPLHF.